This T cell receptor beta chain was sequenced in a study of T cell repertoires in cytomegalovirus infection. V was trimmed by 2 bases and J by 15 bases, leaving 11 bases between them. The CDR3 has 11 residues. CDR1 and CDR2 from the germline V gene are MNHEY and SMNVEV (reference sequence). The sample holds a few counts of this clonotype. The antigen is unknown. One entry per CDR3 protein results from TCRdb running MiXCR on the reads. The repertoire holds about 68,000 distinct CDR3 sequences, with 20% to 25% as singletons. Study findings and constraints: Ex vivo responses were dominated by HLA-C-restricted CMV-specific TCR beta clonotypes.

The chain combines TRBV27 with TRBJ2-1; D gene ambiguous. This TCR was sampled from a human donor in good health (CMV status not recorded). Some clones in this sample may be carry-over from other donors' samples. What was sequenced was PBMCs, sequenced either directly or after in vitro stimulation (not recorded which). The CDR3 DNA follows: TGTGCCAGCAGTTTAGGACGAAGAACGTTCTTC. Amino acids: CASSLGRRTFF.